These 22 T cell receptor beta chains share one sample of origin, sequenced in a study of a mutant IDH1 vaccine in newly diagnosed glioma. Antigen specificity for these receptors is unknown. Time point indicated: week 35, safety follow-up. Every vaccination contained 300 ug of the mutant IDH1 20-mer peptide and was paired with topical imiquimod. The repertoire was sequenced with immunoSEQ multiplex PCR; TCRdb's copy has only in-frame clones and lacks some. The table has tens of thousands of clones, around 78% seen once. Sequencing was performed on PBMCs, taken from a glioma patient whose treatment included an IDH1 peptide vaccine. These receptors originate from a man aged 35 to 55 with glioma.

CDR3 DNA sequence: TGTGCCACATCCCCCGGCGGGAGCCATCAAGAGACCCAGTACTTC. Protein sequence: CATSPGGSHQETQYF. The chain is built from TRBV27 and TRBJ2-5; TRBD2 aligns across 7 bases. Trimming cost V 10 bases and J 2 bases; bases outside gene matches: 13. The CDR3 covers 15 residues. The germline CDR1 and CDR2 sequences are MNHEY and SMNVEV (reference sequence).

The chain recombines TRBV7-2 with TRBJ2-1; TRBD2 matches 11 bases. The CDR3 is 15 amino acids. Germline V gene lookup returns CDR1 SGHTA and CDR2 FQGNSA. Unmatched junction bases numbered 1, after V lost 4 bases and J lost 2 bases. The CDR3 region has the DNA TGTGCCAGCAGCTCGACTAGCGGGACCTACAATGAGCAGTTCTTC. Translated, it gives CASSSTSGTYNEQFF.

The V call is TRBV28, the J call TRBJ2-3; maybe TRBD1 (6 bases). CDR1 and CDR2 from the germline V gene are MDHEN and SYDVKM. The CDR3 spans 13 residues. V was clipped by 5 bases and J by 3 bases, with 9 bases between them. This chain's CDR3 is CASSTDRTDTQYF. DNA of the CDR3: TGTGCCAGCAGTACCGACAGGACAGATACGCAGTATTTT.

The rearrangement links TRBV6-5 to TRBJ1-1; 7 bases are a match to TRBD1. J was trimmed by 2 bases and V by 5 bases; bases with no gene match: 8. Germline values: CDR1 MNHEY, CDR2 SVGAGI. This CDR3 contains 15 residues. CDR3 in DNA: TGTGCCAGCAGTACTTGGGACAGACTTAACACTGAAGCTTTCTTT. It translates to CASSTWDRLNTEAFF.

This clone was seen a handful of times. The chain recombines TRBV7-2 with TRBJ2-7; 7 bases agree with TRBD2. From germline, CDR1 is SGHTA and CDR2 FQGNSA. The CDR3 contains 14 residues. Losses at the gene ends were 5 bases for V and 2 bases for J; bases not matched to a gene: 6. The CDR3 sequence: CASSGRDGAYEQYF. CDR3 DNA sequence: TGTGCCAGCAGCGGGAGGGACGGTGCCTACGAGCAGTACTTC.

This chain links TRBV11-3 with TRBJ2-1; possibly TRBD2 for D (5 bases). This CDR3 contains 13 residues. The ends were cut back, 0 bases at V and 9 bases at J, with 9 bases in the middle. The germline V gene encodes CDR1 SGHNT and CDR2 YENEEA. CDR3 sequence: CASSLDIRGEQFF. DNA of the CDR3: TGTGCCAGCAGCTTAGATATTCGGGGTGAGCAGTTCTTC.

The J gene is TRBJ1-3, the V gene TRBV28; tentative D call: TRBD1 (6 bases). The V gene lost 6 bases and the J gene lost 1 base, with 13 bases spanning the gap. This CDR3 has 15 amino acids. Germline V gene sequence: CDR1 MDHEN, CDR2 SYDVKM. The CDR3 sequence: CASRFSRGSGNTIYF. For the CDR3, the DNA is TGTGCCAGCAGGTTCAGCAGGGGATCTGGAAACACCATATATTTT.

This clone was observed a few times. This chain links TRBV6-5 with TRBJ2-2, with D unresolved. Germline V gene lookup returns CDR1 MNHEY and CDR2 SVGAGI. The CDR3 totals 13 residues. The V end lost 6 bases, the J end lost 5 bases, and 10 bases lay between the germline ends. The DNA for the CDR3 is TGTGCCAGCAGAGTGGGCCTGACCGGGGAGCTGTTTTTT. This gives the protein CASRVGLTGELFF.

The chain employs TRBV19 and TRBJ2-5; tentative D call: TRBD2 (6 bases). The CDR3 consists of 14 residues. V dropped 5 bases and J dropped 0 bases, with 10 bases sitting between them. Germline V gene sequence: CDR1 LNHDA, CDR2 SQIVND (reference sequence). The CDR3 reads CASSPRENQETQYF. The CDR3 nucleotides read TGTGCCAGTAGTCCCCGGGAGAACCAAGAGACCCAGTACTTC.

The chain is built from TRBV10-1 and TRBJ2-2, with D unclear. Per the germline V gene, CDR1 is WNHNN and CDR2 is SYGVQD (reference sequence). Deletions cut 0 bases from V and 4 bases from J, with 9 bases between. This CDR3 region has 15 residues. CDR3 nucleotide sequence: TGCGCCAGCAGTGAGTCAGGTGCCTTCACCGGGGAGCTGTTTTTT. As protein: CASSESGAFTGELFF.

V and J are TRBV6-5 and TRBJ1-1, with TRBD1 matching over 8 bases. The CDR3 extends over 16 amino acids. Germline V gene data show CDR1 as MNHEY and CDR2 as SVGAGI. V lost 4 bases to trimming and J lost 4 bases; unmatched junction nucleotides: 11. The CDR3 region is CASSWPLRGLGTEAFF. The DNA of the CDR3 is TGTGCCAGCAGTTGGCCCCTCAGGGGGCTAGGCACTGAAGCTTTCTTT.

The chain links TRBV6-1 to TRBJ1-6, with 9 bases matching TRBD1. Unmatched junction bases numbered 7, after V lost 6 bases and J lost 10 bases. Per germline, CDR1 MNHNS and CDR2 SASEGT. This CDR3 has 14 residues. The CDR3 bases are TGTGCCAGCAGCAGCCGACAGGGGGGATCACCCCTCCACTTT. Its translation is CASSSRQGGSPLHF.

This sequence joins TRBV7-9 and TRBJ2-1, with TRBD1 identical over 9 bases. The CDR3 length is 16 residues. The germline V gene has CDR1 SEHNR and CDR2 FQNEAQ (reference sequence). Germline trimming cut 5 bases from V and 7 bases from J; bases unmatched to any gene: 12. The CDR3 bases are TGTGCCAGCAGCCCCGGACGGGACAGGGCTGGTAATGAGCAGTTCTTC. This encodes CASSPGRDRAGNEQFF.

The chain joins TRBV7-9 to TRBJ1-2; D is ambiguous. V lost 8 bases and J 0 bases, leaving 13 bases between the germline ends. Germline CDR1 SEHNR, CDR2 FQNEAQ (reference sequence). This CDR3 has 14 amino acids. CDR3 sequence: CASRVDLSNYGYTF. CDR3 nucleotide sequence: TGTGCCAGCCGGGTGGACCTGTCTAACTATGGCTACACCTTC.

The chain recombines TRBV6-5 with TRBJ1-5, with D hard to call. Per germline, CDR1 MNHEY and CDR2 SVGAGI. The length of the CDR3 is 15 residues. Trimming pared 6 bases from V and 2 bases from J, leaving 14 bases between. Here the CDR3 DNA reads TGTGCCAGCAGCGTCGACAAAAAGGGCAATCAGCCCCAGCATTTT. Translated, it gives CASSVDKKGNQPQHF.

The J gene is TRBJ1-2, the V gene TRBV10-3; D call uncertain. The V gene's germline CDR1 is ENHRY and CDR2 SYGVKD. V was clipped by 4 bases and J by 6 bases, with 15 bases between them. The CDR3 extends over 14 amino acids. CDR3 coding DNA: TGTGCCATCAGTGTCATAAAGGCCGGGGATGGCTACACCTTC. Translated: CAISVIKAGDGYTF.

In its sample, this clone was seen once. V is TRBV11-2 and J is TRBJ1-2; D is undetermined. This CDR3 has 17 residues. Germline CDR1 reads SGHAT; CDR2 reads FQNNGV. Trimming cost V 5 bases and J 5 bases, with 24 bases left between them. The CDR3 region has the DNA TGTGCCAGCAGCCCGTACAATTACCCCGCTCGGGGATATGGCTACACCTTC. Translation: CASSPYNYPARGYGYTF.

This chain links TRBV7-6 with TRBJ2-5; D remains ambiguous. Germline-derived CDR1 and CDR2 are SGHVS and FNYEAQ. V was trimmed by 5 bases and J by 4 bases, leaving 5 bases between them. The CDR3 loop spans 11 amino acids. CDR3 DNA: TGTGCCAGCAGCGGACCAGAGACCCAGTACTTC. It codes for CASSGPETQYF.

The chain has TRBV9 and TRBJ1-2; possibly TRBD1 for D (5 bases). V was trimmed by 0 bases and J by 8 bases, leaving 11 bases between them. Germline-derived CDR1 and CDR2 are SGDLS and YYNGEE. CDR3 length: 13 residues. For the CDR3, the DNA is TGTGCCAGCAGCGTAGTCGAAGGGGAAGGCTACACCTTC. Translation: CASSVVEGEGYTF.

V gene TRBV19 combines with J gene TRBJ2-7, with TRBD2 matching 8 bases. This CDR3 region has 14 residues. Germline V gene data show CDR1 as LNHDA and CDR2 as SQIVND (reference sequence). J gave up 5 bases and V 3 bases, and 6 bases lay outside the gene matches. The CDR3 reads CASSIGTRTNEQYF. CDR3 bases: TGTGCCAGTAGTATTGGGACTAGGACGAACGAGCAGTACTTC.

The chain links TRBV12-5 to TRBJ2-1, with a possible D match to TRBD1 (5 bases). Germline V gives CDR1 LGHNT, CDR2 FRNRAP. The CDR3 runs 15 residues. Trimming removed 7 bases at V and 8 bases at J, with 21 bases between. This chain's CDR3 is CASVPPRKGRDEQFF. The CDR3 region has the DNA TGTGCTAGTGTTCCCCCCAGAAAGGGCAGGGATGAGCAGTTCTTC.

J is TRBJ2-1 and V is TRBV11-2; 11 bases match TRBD2. This CDR3 comprises 19 residues. CDR1 is SGHAT and CDR2 is FQNNGV in the germline V gene. The V segment lost 5 bases and the J segment 3 bases; nucleotides outside the gene matches: 15. The CDR3 region is CASSRFPPQGLAVYNEQFF. Written as DNA, the CDR3 is TGTGCCAGCAGCCGATTCCCACCCCAGGGACTAGCGGTCTACAATGAGCAGTTCTTC.